This T cell receptor (beta chain) was identified during a study of cytomegalovirus exposure and HLA in healthy donors. Looking at the study overall: Researchers previously reported finding 90 million to 130 million unique TCR beta sequences from 170 million or so T cells. Regarding the study as a whole: The authors confirmed in vitro that three CMV-associated chains were specific for CMV antigens.

This clone was seen only a few times. Its matching antigen is unknown. PCR involved 60 Vbeta and 13 Jbeta primers. Method: immunoSEQ multiplex PCR; TCRdb's copy keeps in-frame clones and lacks some. The sample has around 90,000 clones; roughly 85% are singletons. Germline V gene data show CDR1 as LNHDA and CDR2 as SQIVND (reference sequence). The CDR3 covers 13 residues. V shed 6 bases and J shed 3 bases, with 9 bases lying between them. V is TRBV19 and J is TRBJ2-1; no definite D call. This receptor was taken from a man in his forties in good health and CMV-seropositive. Sequences were obtained from PBMCs. The CDR3 loop is CASSQSIYNEQFF. The CDR3 DNA follows: TGTGCCAGTAGCCAATCTATCTACAATGAGCAGTTCTTC.